Listed below are T cell receptor beta chains from one sample, sequenced in a study of beta chain features in type 1 diabetes. Sequencing used immunoSEQ multiplex PCR; TCRdb keeps in-frame clones, though not all of them. In the table there are around 190,000 clones, more than 10% of which are singletons. Sequencing was done on a sample of central memory CD4+ T cells from blood. Every receptor here comes from a woman aged 18-29 years in good health. Each CDR3 is given with its conserved first and last residue. The D gene is left open where the match is weak. Size is omitted from some rows. Given values are once, few, many or a class for expanded clones.

clone_size: -
d_call: -
j_call: TRBJ1-5
v_call: TRBV19
cdr3_nt: TGTGCCAGTAGTATGATCAGGAATCAGCCCCAGCATTTT
cdr3_aa: CASSMIRNQPQHF

clone_size: few
d_call: -
j_call: TRBJ1-2
v_call: TRBV30
cdr3_nt: TGTGCCTGGAGTCGCGGTAACTATGGCTACACCTTC
cdr3_aa: CAWSRGNYGYTF

clone_size: few
d_call: -
j_call: TRBJ1-2
v_call: TRBV7-6
cdr3_nt: TGTGCCAGCAGCTCCCACAATGGGGGGGCCCTGGGTGGCTACACCTTC
cdr3_aa: CASSSHNGGALGGYTF

clone_size: -
d_call: -
j_call: TRBJ1-2
v_call: TRBV30
cdr3_nt: TGTGCCTGGAGTGACAGGCTCAACTATGGCTACACCTTC
cdr3_aa: CAWSDRLNYGYTF

clone_size: few
d_call: TRBD2
j_call: TRBJ2-1
v_call: TRBV7-2
cdr3_nt: TGTGCCAGCAGCTTAGGGCGGGGGTACAATGAGCAGTTCTTC
cdr3_aa: CASSLGRGYNEQFF

clone_size: -
d_call: TRBD1
j_call: TRBJ2-7
v_call: TRBV28
cdr3_nt: TGTGCCAGCAGTTCCGGGACAGGGCGTGGGTACGAGCAGTACTTC
cdr3_aa: CASSSGTGRGYEQYF

clone_size: -
d_call: -
j_call: TRBJ1-1
v_call: TRBV7-3
cdr3_nt: TGTGCCAGCAGCAACCAACCGAGCACTGAAGCTTTCTTT
cdr3_aa: CASSNQPSTEAFF

clone_size: -
d_call: -
j_call: TRBJ2-4
v_call: TRBV6-5
cdr3_nt: TGTGCCAGCAGTACAGGGACAAACATTCAGTACTTC
cdr3_aa: CASSTGTNIQYF

clone_size: -
d_call: TRBD2
j_call: TRBJ2-5
v_call: TRBV12-5
cdr3_nt: TGTGCTAGTGGTTTGTCTAGCGGAGGGACCCAGTACTTC
cdr3_aa: CASGLSSGGTQYF

clone_size: -
d_call: -
j_call: TRBJ2-1
v_call: TRBV5-1
cdr3_nt: TGCGCCAGCAGCTTGGACGGGAGCTCCAATGAGCAGTTCTTC
cdr3_aa: CASSLDGSSNEQFF

clone_size: -
d_call: -
j_call: TRBJ1-5
v_call: TRBV2
cdr3_nt: TGTGCCAGCAGTTATGACGGACTGAGCAATCAGCCCCAGCATTTT
cdr3_aa: CASSYDGLSNQPQHF

clone_size: -
d_call: -
j_call: TRBJ2-3
v_call: TRBV5-4
cdr3_nt: TGTGCCAGCAGCTCGGTTAGCACAGATACGCAGTATTTT
cdr3_aa: CASSSVSTDTQYF

clone_size: few
d_call: -
j_call: TRBJ1-1
v_call: TRBV29-1
cdr3_nt: TGCAGCGTTTACAAGTCAGGGGACACTGAAGCTTTCTTT
cdr3_aa: CSVYKSGDTEAFF

clone_size: -
d_call: -
j_call: TRBJ1-2
v_call: TRBV19
cdr3_nt: TGTGCCAGTAGTATAGATCTCGGATCGGGGTTCTATGGCTACACCTTC
cdr3_aa: CASSIDLGSGFYGYTF

clone_size: few
d_call: -
j_call: TRBJ2-1
v_call: TRBV7-2
cdr3_nt: TGTGCCAGCAGCACCAGGGGCAATGAGCAGTTCTTC
cdr3_aa: CASSTRGNEQFF

clone_size: -
d_call: -
j_call: TRBJ2-1
v_call: TRBV18
cdr3_nt: TGTGCCAGCTCACCACTGCGGGATCCTCCCTACAATGAGCAGTTCTTC
cdr3_aa: CASSPLRDPPYNEQFF

clone_size: few
d_call: -
j_call: TRBJ1-2
v_call: TRBV30
cdr3_nt: TGTGCCTGCAGAGACCCGGGAAAGTATGGCTACACCTTC
cdr3_aa: CACRDPGKYGYTF

clone_size: -
d_call: -
j_call: TRBJ2-7
v_call: TRBV5-6
cdr3_nt: TGTGCCAGCACGAGAGCGGCCAGCTACGAGCAGTACTTC
cdr3_aa: CASTRAASYEQYF

clone_size: few
d_call: -
j_call: TRBJ1-2
v_call: TRBV6-5
cdr3_nt: TGTGCCAGCAGTTACGGCCGGGGATTTGGCTACACCTTC
cdr3_aa: CASSYGRGFGYTF

clone_size: -
d_call: -
j_call: TRBJ1-1
v_call: TRBV13
cdr3_nt: TGTGCCAGCAGCTTAACAGGACAGCTGTATCTGAACACTGAAGCTTTCTTT
cdr3_aa: CASSLTGQLYLNTEAFF

clone_size: -
d_call: TRBD1
j_call: TRBJ2-4
v_call: TRBV13
cdr3_nt: TGTGCCAGCAGCTTAGGCTTAGGACAGGAAGAAGCCAAAAACATTCAGTACTTC
cdr3_aa: CASSLGLGQEEAKNIQYF

clone_size: once
d_call: TRBD2
j_call: TRBJ2-7
v_call: TRBV5-4
cdr3_nt: TGTGCCAGCAGCTGGGAGGTAGCGGGAGGCCGGGGCGAGCAGTACTTC
cdr3_aa: CASSWEVAGGRGEQYF

clone_size: -
d_call: TRBD1
j_call: TRBJ2-1
v_call: TRBV29-1
cdr3_nt: TGCAGCGTTTCCCCGGGACAGGGGGTCAATGAGCAGTTCTTC
cdr3_aa: CSVSPGQGVNEQFF

clone_size: few
d_call: -
j_call: TRBJ1-2
v_call: TRBV5-6
cdr3_nt: TGTGCCAGCAGCCAAATGGCCCCCACAGGGCCCTATGGCTACACCTTC
cdr3_aa: CASSQMAPTGPYGYTF

clone_size: few
d_call: TRBD1
j_call: TRBJ1-2
v_call: TRBV7-2
cdr3_nt: TGTGCCAGCAGCCCAGTAAGACAGGGGACGTCGGAGGGCTACACCTTC
cdr3_aa: CASSPVRQGTSEGYTF

clone_size: -
d_call: -
j_call: TRBJ2-7
v_call: TRBV15
cdr3_nt: TGTGCCACCAGCACCGGGAGGACAGTAGGGTACGAGCAGTACTTC
cdr3_aa: CATSTGRTVGYEQYF

clone_size: -
d_call: -
j_call: TRBJ2-5
v_call: TRBV19
cdr3_nt: TGTGCCGCCGGGGTCAGCGGACAAGAGACCCAGTACTTC
cdr3_aa: CAAGVSGQETQYF

clone_size: -
d_call: TRBD2
j_call: TRBJ2-3
v_call: TRBV27
cdr3_nt: TGTGCCAGCATGCTAGCGGGAGGGACGAGAAGGGCCACAGATACGCAGTATTTT
cdr3_aa: CASMLAGGTRRATDTQYF

clone_size: few
d_call: -
j_call: TRBJ2-1
v_call: TRBV7-2
cdr3_nt: TGTGCCAGCAGCTTGGCCTATGAGCAGTTCTTC
cdr3_aa: CASSLAYEQFF

clone_size: few
d_call: -
j_call: TRBJ2-7
v_call: TRBV4-2
cdr3_nt: TGTGCCAGCAGCCTCCGAGGACTGAAGTCCTACGAGCAGTACTTC
cdr3_aa: CASSLRGLKSYEQYF

clone_size: -
d_call: TRBD2
j_call: TRBJ2-1
v_call: TRBV7-9
cdr3_nt: TGTGCCAGCAGCCCCGAATCGGGGCTAGCGGGACCGAATGAGCAGTTCTTC
cdr3_aa: CASSPESGLAGPNEQFF

clone_size: -
d_call: TRBD1
j_call: TRBJ2-1
v_call: TRBV6-5
cdr3_nt: TGTGCCAGCAGGGGACAGGGCCCCCAGTTCTTC
cdr3_aa: CASRGQGPQFF

clone_size: -
d_call: -
j_call: TRBJ1-5
v_call: TRBV18
cdr3_nt: TGTGCCAGCTCACCAGGGCATAGCAATCAGCCCCAGCATTTT
cdr3_aa: CASSPGHSNQPQHF

clone_size: -
d_call: TRBD1
j_call: TRBJ1-1
v_call: TRBV28
cdr3_nt: TGTGCCAGCAGTTTATGGGGCAGGACAGGGATCGCTGAAGCTTTCTTT
cdr3_aa: CASSLWGRTGIAEAFF

clone_size: few
d_call: TRBD2
j_call: TRBJ2-1
v_call: TRBV30
cdr3_nt: TGTGCCTGGAGTGGCGGGAGGGGGTCCTACAATGAGCAGTTCTTC
cdr3_aa: CAWSGGRGSYNEQFF

clone_size: -
d_call: -
j_call: TRBJ1-1
v_call: TRBV4-2
cdr3_nt: TGTGCCAGCAGCCCGGGGGGACGGCGAGGGAACACTGAAGCTTTCTTT
cdr3_aa: CASSPGGRRGNTEAFF

clone_size: -
d_call: TRBD1
j_call: TRBJ2-7
v_call: TRBV5-4
cdr3_nt: TGTGCCAGCAGCAGGACAGGGAACCTCAACGAGCAGTACTTC
cdr3_aa: CASSRTGNLNEQYF